The clone carrying this TCR beta chain has only a few counts. This sample was included in a study of blood T cell repertoires in COVID-19. Study information: T cells, B-cell-depleted T cells, or PBMCs supplied cDNA or gDNA.

As handled by the study authors: Reference gene primer amplification gave estimated nucleated cell counts. Sequencing was performed with immunoSEQ multiplex PCR; in TCRdb, only in-frame clones are kept and a portion is missing. The V and J calls and the clone size are those of that table, but D and trimming were determined from the DNA. There are roughly 340,000 clones in the sample; roughly nine tenths occur only once, and 0.9% to 1.1% lies in the top ten. Germline lookup yields CDR1 PRHDT and CDR2 FYEKMQ (reference sequence). The CDR3 runs 17 residues. V was clipped by 5 bases and J by 4 bases; unmatched bases: 13.

The source material was PBMCs or T cells enriched from blood (not recorded which). The chain carries TRBV13 and TRBJ2-5, with 10 bases matching TRBD1. The receptor comes from a man between 18 and 29 years old who had recovered from COVID-19. DNA for the CDR3: TGTGCCAGCAGCCAGACGGGCTGGACAGGGGGGCGAGAGACCCAGTACTTC. Protein sequence: CASSQTGWTGGRETQYF.